This TCR beta chain was documented in a study of cytomegalovirus exposure and HLA in healthy donors listed by TCRdb under 2017. Study-wide context: An earlier analysis of some 600 of the donors reported around 280 Gb of sequence data and 117 million unique TCR beta sequences obtained from 180 million or so T cells. Along with the roughly 700-subject first cohort, a separate validation cohort of roughly 110 different subjects was used. The study profiled the T cell repertoires of hundreds of subjects by immunosequencing and related them to cytomegalovirus serostatus. The study was designed to test whether signatures of past pathogen exposure could be identified by cataloging public T cell receptors. Several DR-DQ haplotypes were treated as single units for association and clustering because of strong linkage in the cohort. To decide whether each TCR beta V gene segment behaved as functional or pseudogenic, an earlier analysis of approximately 620 of the donors relied on high-throughput TCR beta sequencing. All discovery cohort repertoires had been generated using a single sequencing platform. An early release covering just under 650 HLA-typed donors comprised about 310 gigabases of sequencing data and roughly 86 million unique TCR sequences. Among some 400 genotyped donors of the cohort, an average of approximately 200,000 unique TCR beta nucleotide sequences was sequenced per donor, of which about 19% were non-productive. HLA typing covered class I and class II loci at four-digit resolution. To predict cytomegalovirus infection status, the study brought together high-throughput TCR immunosequencing, statistical association of individual TCRs with disease status, and machine learning. A later genetic analysis used genome-wide SNP genotypes for 398 of the 666 donors, treating that subset as a discovery cohort. Rather than using new phenotypic data, the later analysis identified candidate immune exposures from TCR beta sequences and from how often those sequences occurred across donors. Donor age, sex, ethnicity and CMV serostatus were collected together with the repertoire data. A later analysis re-examined previously published TCR beta repertoires from more than 600 donors and added high-resolution HLA genotyping to investigate patterns of TCR occurrence. The genetic ancestry cluster associated with self-reported Caucasian donors included 80% to 90% of the approximately 430 genotyped donors. Typing coverage differed by locus: A, B, C, DRB1 and DQB1 were typed in roughly 620-630 donors, DQA1 in 522, DPA1 in around 580, and DPB1 in approximately 450. What the research found in general, with its limitations: The 87-base-pair reads could not distinguish some IMGT-functional V segments, including TRBV6-2 and TRBV6-3, so those segments were excluded. The cohort was sequenced for TCR beta chains only, and without alpha or paired-chain data the features that could be detected were limited. A few of the identified cytomegalovirus-associated TCR beta chains were confirmed in vitro to be specific for cytomegalovirus antigens. Correlated functional status among segregating V segments might be attributable to linkage disequilibrium, but an unknown experimental factor could not be ruled out. CMV serostatus was the only immune exposure information available for the cohort. Broadly in line with IMGT annotations, most TCR beta V segments showed up in productive rearrangements about 87% or about 30% of the time in an earlier analysis of about 500 of the donors. Several of the top co-occurrence clusters appeared to be linked to parvovirus B19, influenza, CMV and Epstein-Barr virus, according to a later analysis. The classifier was reported to diagnose cytomegalovirus status with high specificity and sensitivity in both the original and validation cohorts. Presence/absence analyses assumed roughly uniform sequencing depth across donors, an assumption that may not hold. A later genetic analysis reported fewer N-insertions in productive TCRs among donors in an Asian-associated ancestry cluster than the roughly 700-donor mean. A later analysis found that TCR association rates varied across HLA loci, with DRB1 alleles showing the most associated TCRs and HLA-C alleles the fewest. HLA typing was unavailable for some donors at each locus, so association tests used only the typed subset. A later analysis associated about 17,000 TCR beta sequences with specific HLA alleles at a false discovery rate of 0.05. It was suggested by the authors that the approach could potentially be generalized to other disease states and immunological phenotypes. Over 15 rarely observed V segments, including chromosome 9 orphons, were excluded from the earlier analysis of several hundred of the donors because counts were too low. V-gene and J-gene trimming of TCR beta chains was associated with a missense DCLRE1C variant in a later genetic analysis, and the association was replicated in an independent cohort. A later analysis found that HLA-associated TCR beta chains were more clonally expanded and had lower generation probabilities than equally common non-associated chains. The study listed 150 to 200 TCR beta chains as associated with cytomegalovirus. A later analysis found that most CMV-associated TCR beta chains appeared HLA-restricted, with HLA associations seemingly driven largely by CMV exposure. A cluster of highly shared sequence variants was judged likely to be a technical artifact of the sequencing pipeline. When HLA alleles, especially DR and DQ, strongly co-occurred, attributing TCR associations to individual alleles was difficult. Across donors, most TCR sequences were observed very rarely, whereas some public TCRs were present in many individuals. A further reported finding was that TCR beta sequences accurately predicted the HLA-A and HLA-B alleles for most subjects in the first cohort.

The cohort was made up of roughly 670 healthy bone marrow donors. Cohort members were all nominally healthy when sampled, although unrecorded immune exposures were likely present. The donor was CMV seropositive and belonged to the group of about 290 seropositive cohort members. A peripheral blood sample was collected from each donor, and TCR beta sequencing was performed on peripheral blood mononuclear cells. The Qiagen DNeasy Blood Extraction Kit was used to extract genomic DNA from the blood cell samples. Library creation used the immunoSEQ multiplex PCR assay. A mixture of 60 forward primers for TCR Vbeta segments and 13 reverse primers for TCR Jbeta segments was used in the multiplex PCR. The CDR3 region of rearranged TCR beta genes was amplified from genomic DNA with a multiplex PCR assay. Amplified TCR beta libraries were sequenced as 87-base-pair reads on the Illumina HiSeq System. Regarding the original processing steps: A later analysis tallied around 82 million unique TCR beta chains across the 666 repertoires, and around 12 million of those chains were shared by two or more donors. A nearest-neighbor algorithm error-corrected the raw reads and collapsed the reads into unique sequences, merging closely related sequences to remove PCR and sequencing errors. To assign V, D and J gene segments, CDR3 sequences were aligned to IMGT reference sequences. Each retained sequence needed at least a six-nucleotide match to both a V gene segment and a J gene segment. A rearrangement counted as productive if the CDR3 had no stop codons and remained in frame with V and J, and every other rearrangement counted as non-productive. CDR3 was defined according to IMGT convention as the region running from the second conserved V-encoded cysteine to the conserved J-encoded phenylalanine. The earlier analysis of around 640 of the donors excluded sequences that lacked an unambiguous match to a single V gene segment. An earlier analysis of a few hundred of the donors called V segments functional above 56.7% productive rearrangements and segregating when the between-donor standard deviation exceeded 5%. To diagnose cytomegalovirus status from the catalog of TCR beta chain sequences, a statistical classification framework was built. In a later analysis, V and J genes were assigned by comparing TCR nucleotide sequences against IMGT/GENE-DB human TR gene sequences. In a later analysis, CDR3 sequences and most-parsimonious VDJ recombination scenarios were assigned using the TCRdist pipeline. In a later analysis, every TCR beta chain was defined by the combination of its CDR3 amino acid sequence and its V-gene family, and reads without a unique V-gene family were dropped. To address suspected cross-contamination and a sequencing artifact, a later analysis removed 592 highly shared, low-generation-probability nucleotide sequences. In a later analysis, a clonal expansion index for each public chain was calculated from normalized within-repertoire ranks of inferred template counts. Generation probabilities in a later analysis came from a VDJ recombination model fitted to out-of-frame rearrangements, and those results were checked against IGoR. Hypergeometric tests were used in a later analysis to score TCR-TCR, TCR-HLA and TCR-CMV co-occurrence, with a repertoire-size bias correction applied to the TCR pairs. To estimate false discovery rates, a later analysis permuted the HLA or CMV assignments 20 times. A later analysis grouped co-occurring TCRs with DBSCAN, adding TCRdist sequence similarity when clustering within HLA-allele-positive subsets. Repertoires with fewer than 30,000 or more than 120,000 public chains were left out of co-occurrence clustering, as were about 5 repertoires with anomalous nucleotide sharing. The table comes from immuneACCESS by way of TCRdb, which keeps in-frame sequences with V and J called. Part of the clones is missing from these tables; in studies checked, under half for an unresolved V gene and the rest for unknown reasons. V and J calls and clone size come straight from that table; D and trimming were deduced from the DNA. The sample table records around 120,000 clones; 60% to 70% of these occur just once. Around 3.9% of the sample goes to the ten largest clones.

The CDR3, from cysteine to phenylalanine, totals 14 residues. Here the CDR3 DNA is all that survives: 42 bases in frame from base 1. CDR1 and CDR2 are read off the germline V gene (reference sequence) as SGHNT and YYREEE. V loses 3 bases, J loses 5 bases, and the germline ends lie 11 bases apart. On this clone: What antigen it recognizes has not been identified. No qualities accompany the bases; no much larger clone lies one base away.

The source is a man younger than 40 in good health and CMV-seropositive. The material sequenced was PBMCs. Recombination linked TRBV5-4 to TRBJ1-4; a weak D assignment points to TRBD1 (6 bases agree). This receptor has the CDR3 CASSSTGYNEKLFF. The sequence in DNA is TGTGCCAGCAGCTCGACAGGATACAATGAAAAACTGTTTTTT.